Listed below are T cell receptor beta chains from one sample, sequenced in a study of blood T cell repertoires in COVID-19. Generated by immunoSEQ multiplex PCR, the TCRdb table keeps only in-frame clones and is missing some. The sample consists of tens of thousands of clones, roughly 80% of them appearing once. The sequencing input was peripheral blood. These receptors came from a woman aged 80 or over with active or convalescent COVID-19. The CDR3 runs from the conserved cysteine through the conserved F or W. The D gene is left open where the match is weak. Size values are once, few and many counts, or a class for expanded clones, and some rows have none.

J gene: TRBJ1-1; clone size: .; D gene: .; V gene: TRBV12-3/TRBV12-4; CDR3 DNA: TGTGCCAGCAGTGCGACAGAGGAAGCTTTCTTT; CDR3 protein: CASSATEEAFF
J gene: TRBJ2-3; clone size: once; D gene: TRBD1; V gene: TRBV10-3; CDR3 DNA: TGTGCCATCAGTGAGTCGACAAGGGGGCAAAATACGCAGTATTTT; CDR3 protein: CAISESTRGQNTQYF
J gene: TRBJ1-2; clone size: few; D gene: .; V gene: TRBV5-1; CDR3 DNA: TGCGCCAGCAGCCCCGTGAACTATGGCTACACCTTC; CDR3 protein: CASSPVNYGYTF
J gene: TRBJ2-5; clone size: .; D gene: .; V gene: TRBV25-1; CDR3 DNA: TGTGCCAGCAGTCCGGGGGTGCTTAGGGGGACCCAGTACTTC; CDR3 protein: CASSPGVLRGTQYF
J gene: TRBJ2-7; clone size: .; D gene: TRBD2; V gene: TRBV6-5; CDR3 DNA: TGTGCCAGCAGGCGGGGACTAGCGGGAGGTTACGAGCAGTACTTC; CDR3 protein: CASRRGLAGGYEQYF
J gene: TRBJ2-4; clone size: .; D gene: .; V gene: TRBV19; CDR3 DNA: TGTGCGAGTGGTGCTTGGGGAGGGGGAAACATTCAGTACTTC; CDR3 protein: CASGAWGGGNIQYF
J gene: TRBJ2-1; clone size: once; D gene: TRBD2; V gene: TRBV5-6; CDR3 DNA: TGTGCCAGCAGCTTGAGGGGACTAGCGGGGGGAAATGAGCAGTTCTTC; CDR3 protein: CASSLRGLAGGNEQFF
J gene: TRBJ2-3; clone size: .; D gene: .; V gene: TRBV3-1/TRBV3-2; CDR3 DNA: TGTGCCAGCAGCCAAGAAGTAGGGGCTAGCGGCACAGATACGCAGTATTTT; CDR3 protein: CASSQEVGASGTDTQYF
J gene: TRBJ2-7; clone size: .; D gene: .; V gene: TRBV7-2; CDR3 DNA: TGTGCCAGCAGCTCCTCCCCTTCCCTCTACGAGCAGTACTTC; CDR3 protein: CASSSSPSLYEQYF
J gene: TRBJ2-7; clone size: .; D gene: .; V gene: TRBV5-1; CDR3 DNA: TGCGCCAGCAGCTTGGACGGTCCCTACGAGCAGTACTTC; CDR3 protein: CASSLDGPYEQYF
J gene: TRBJ2-5; clone size: .; D gene: TRBD1; V gene: TRBV27; CDR3 DNA: TGTGCCAGCAAACCGGGACAGGGCAGGGAGACCCAGTACTTC; CDR3 protein: CASKPGQGRETQYF
J gene: TRBJ2-1; clone size: .; D gene: .; V gene: TRBV7-2; CDR3 DNA: TGTGCCAGCAGCTTATGGTTTAGCGGTGACAATGAGCAGTTCTTC; CDR3 protein: CASSLWFSGDNEQFF
J gene: TRBJ1-1; clone size: .; D gene: .; V gene: TRBV27; CDR3 DNA: TGTGCCATCCTAGGCGCAGTCATGAACACTGAAGCTTTCTTT; CDR3 protein: CAILGAVMNTEAFF
J gene: TRBJ1-2; clone size: .; D gene: .; V gene: TRBV30; CDR3 DNA: TGTGCCTGGGGACAGAGGAACTATGGCTACACCTTC; CDR3 protein: CAWGQRNYGYTF
J gene: TRBJ1-3; clone size: .; D gene: TRBD1; V gene: TRBV7-9; CDR3 DNA: TGTGCCAGCAGCCGAGAGCGTACAGGGGCCTCTGGAAACACCATATATTTT; CDR3 protein: CASSRERTGASGNTIYF
J gene: TRBJ2-3; clone size: few; D gene: TRBD1; V gene: TRBV5-5; CDR3 DNA: TGTGCCAGCAGCTTGGGGTGGGGACAGGACACAGATACGCAGTATTTT; CDR3 protein: CASSLGWGQDTDTQYF
J gene: TRBJ2-7; clone size: few; D gene: TRBD2; V gene: TRBV7-2; CDR3 DNA: TGTGCCAGCAGCTTAGAAGGGGCTAGCGGGAGTTACGAGCAGTACTTC; CDR3 protein: CASSLEGASGSYEQYF
J gene: TRBJ1-6; clone size: .; D gene: TRBD1; V gene: TRBV12-5; CDR3 DNA: TGTGCTAGTGGTTTGGCGCCCCCGGGACAGGTCTTAGGGCCCCTCCACTTT; CDR3 protein: CASGLAPPGQVLGPLHF
J gene: TRBJ2-5; clone size: once; D gene: .; V gene: TRBV19; CDR3 DNA: TGTGCCAGTAGTGCCCTACAGAGTCAAGAGACCCAGTACTTC; CDR3 protein: CASSALQSQETQYF
J gene: TRBJ1-6; clone size: .; D gene: TRBD1; V gene: TRBV6-5; CDR3 DNA: TGTGCCAGCAGGACGGGACAGGTTGGTTCACCCCTCCACTTT; CDR3 protein: CASRTGQVGSPLHF
J gene: TRBJ2-2; clone size: .; D gene: TRBD2; V gene: TRBV6-5; CDR3 DNA: TGTGCCAGCGGGAGGGCTGGGGAGCTGTTTTTT; CDR3 protein: CASGRAGELFF
J gene: TRBJ1-1; clone size: .; D gene: .; V gene: TRBV9; CDR3 DNA: TGTGCCAGCATCCCGGACGGGGGTGGAACTGAAGCTTTCTTT; CDR3 protein: CASIPDGGGTEAFF
J gene: TRBJ1-1; clone size: .; D gene: .; V gene: TRBV12-3/TRBV12-4; CDR3 DNA: TGTGCCAGCAGCTTACAGGGCAACACTGAAGCTTTCTTT; CDR3 protein: CASSLQGNTEAFF
J gene: TRBJ1-5; clone size: .; D gene: .; V gene: TRBV5-4; CDR3 DNA: TGTGCCAGCAGCTTGCGACCAGGGGTTCAGCCCCAGCATTTT; CDR3 protein: CASSLRPGVQPQHF
J gene: TRBJ2-7; clone size: .; D gene: TRBD1; V gene: TRBV27; CDR3 DNA: TGTGCCAGCAGTCGCTCTCCGGGACAGGTGGGCTACGAGCAGTACTTC; CDR3 protein: CASSRSPGQVGYEQYF
J gene: TRBJ2-5; clone size: .; D gene: .; V gene: TRBV2; CDR3 DNA: TGTGCCAGCAGTGAGGGTGGCGAGCGGGAGACCCAGTACTTC; CDR3 protein: CASSEGGERETQYF
J gene: TRBJ2-1; clone size: .; D gene: TRBD2; V gene: TRBV4-1; CDR3 DNA: TGCGCCAGCAGCCCAACGCCCGGGACTAGCGGGACGAATGAGCAGTTCTTC; CDR3 protein: CASSPTPGTSGTNEQFF
J gene: TRBJ2-1; clone size: .; D gene: .; V gene: TRBV19; CDR3 DNA: TGTGCCAGTACCCCTCCGGGGGGCCGGGGGCGGTTCAATGAGCAGTTCTTC; CDR3 protein: CASTPPGGRGRFNEQFF
J gene: TRBJ1-1; clone size: .; D gene: .; V gene: TRBV3-1/TRBV3-2; CDR3 DNA: TGTGCCAGCAGCTCTACCCGACAGGTTAACACTGAAGCTTTCTTT; CDR3 protein: CASSSTRQVNTEAFF
J gene: TRBJ1-5; clone size: .; D gene: .; V gene: TRBV7-8; CDR3 DNA: TGTGCCAGCAGCTTAGCGGAGCGCAATCAGCCCCAGCATTTT; CDR3 protein: CASSLAERNQPQHF
J gene: TRBJ2-6; clone size: .; D gene: .; V gene: TRBV6-6; CDR3 DNA: TGTGCCAGCAGTTACCAGCCAGGGTATGGGGCCAACGTCCTGACTTTC; CDR3 protein: CASSYQPGYGANVLTF
J gene: TRBJ2-5; clone size: .; D gene: .; V gene: TRBV4-1; CDR3 DNA: TGCGCCAGCAGCCAACCAGCAGAGGGGACCCAGTACTTC; CDR3 protein: CASSQPAEGTQYF
J gene: TRBJ2-7; clone size: .; D gene: .; V gene: TRBV7-2; CDR3 DNA: TGTGCCAGCAGCTTAGCCCGGGAAACCTACGAGCAGTACTTC; CDR3 protein: CASSLARETYEQYF
J gene: TRBJ2-4; clone size: .; D gene: .; V gene: TRBV15; CDR3 DNA: TGTGCCACCAGCAGACAGGAAAACATTCAGTACTTC; CDR3 protein: CATSRQENIQYF
J gene: TRBJ1-6; clone size: .; D gene: .; V gene: TRBV19; CDR3 DNA: TGTGCCAGTAGTATAGAGGACAGACCACGGGCACCCCTCCACTTT; CDR3 protein: CASSIEDRPRAPLHF
J gene: TRBJ2-7; clone size: few; D gene: TRBD2; V gene: TRBV3-1/TRBV3-2; CDR3 DNA: TGTGCCAGCAGGGGGTTAGTAGCGGGAGACTACGAGCAGTACTTC; CDR3 protein: CASRGLVAGDYEQYF
J gene: TRBJ1-4; clone size: .; D gene: TRBD1; V gene: TRBV2; CDR3 DNA: TGTGCCAGCAGAGGGGACAGGGGTAATGAAAAACTGTTTTTT; CDR3 protein: CASRGDRGNEKLFF
J gene: TRBJ1-3; clone size: .; D gene: TRBD1; V gene: TRBV7-8; CDR3 DNA: TGTGCCAGCAGCTCTCTGGACAGGGGGGGGTCTGGAAACACCATATATTTT; CDR3 protein: CASSSLDRGGSGNTIYF
J gene: TRBJ1-2; clone size: .; D gene: .; V gene: TRBV19; CDR3 DNA: TGTGCCAGTAGTATGAGCAAATTCCAGGGTGCCAACTATGGCTACACCTTC; CDR3 protein: CASSMSKFQGANYGYTF
J gene: TRBJ1-6; clone size: once; D gene: TRBD1; V gene: TRBV9; CDR3 DNA: TGTGCCAGCAGCGGGGGACAGGCTCGGAATTCACCCCTCCACTTT; CDR3 protein: CASSGGQARNSPLHF
J gene: TRBJ2-2; clone size: .; D gene: TRBD2; V gene: TRBV19; CDR3 DNA: TGTGCCAGTAGTATTCGCCGGGAGGGCCGAAACACCGGGGAGCTGTTTTTT; CDR3 protein: CASSIRREGRNTGELFF
J gene: TRBJ2-1; clone size: once; D gene: .; V gene: TRBV2; CDR3 DNA: TGTGCCAGCAGTGAATTGGGGGCCGGGGTGGAGTTCTTC; CDR3 protein: CASSELGAGVEFF
J gene: TRBJ2-7; clone size: .; D gene: TRBD1; V gene: TRBV20-1; CDR3 DNA: TGCAGTGCTTTAGACAGGGAAGAGCAGTACTTC; CDR3 protein: CSALDREEQYF
J gene: TRBJ2-1; clone size: .; D gene: TRBD2; V gene: TRBV5-1; CDR3 DNA: TGCGCCAGCAACCGAGCGGGGAACTCCTACAATGAGCAGTTCTTC; CDR3 protein: CASNRAGNSYNEQFF
J gene: TRBJ2-7; clone size: once; D gene: TRBD2; V gene: TRBV27; CDR3 DNA: TGTGCCAGCAGATCCGGGACTAGCGGGGCCTACGAGCAGTACTTC; CDR3 protein: CASRSGTSGAYEQYF
J gene: TRBJ2-1; clone size: .; D gene: .; V gene: TRBV7-9; CDR3 DNA: TGTGCCAGCAGCCCGACGGTAGCCTCCTACAATGAGCAGTTCTTC; CDR3 protein: CASSPTVASYNEQFF